The rows below give T cell receptor beta chains drawn from one sample of a study of shared clonotypes between healthy human individuals. This table comes from immunoSEQ multiplex PCR, and its TCRdb copy is limited to in-frame clones, with some not included. In the table there are about 470,000 clones, around 79% of which are singletons. The specimen sequenced was PBMCs. The receptors come from a woman aged 40 to 50 in good health. Some clones in this sample may be carry-over from other donors' samples. Both conserved end residues are part of each CDR3. The order of the fields is D gene, V gene, clone size, J gene, CDR3 protein, CDR3 DNA. D genes are given only for firm matches. Clone sizes are given selectively: once, few, many, or a class where the clone is expanded.

>-|TRBV5-1|-|TRBJ2-2
CASSLAAGQTGELFF
TGCGCCAGCAGCTTGGCGGCAGGGCAGACCGGGGAGCTGTTTTTT
>-|TRBV5-6|few|TRBJ1-5
CASTRSGYRNQPQHF
TGTGCCAGCACCAGATCGGGGTATCGCAATCAGCCCCAGCATTTT
>TRBD2|TRBV18|-|TRBJ2-3
CASSPKAGGQDTQYF
TGTGCCAGCTCACCCAAAGCGGGAGGTCAAGATACGCAGTATTTT
>TRBD1|TRBV5-8|-|TRBJ1-2
CASSSGTGGYYYGYTF
TGTGCCAGCAGCTCAGGGACAGGGGGTTACTACTATGGCTACACCTTC
>-|TRBV4-1|-|TRBJ2-5
CASSQGTTTETQYF
TGCGCCAGCAGCCAAGGGACGACGACTGAGACCCAGTACTTC
>-|TRBV18|-|TRBJ2-3
CASSPGTAETQYF
TGTGCCAGCTCACCTGGGACCGCGGAGACGCAGTATTTT
>TRBD2|TRBV4-2|-|TRBJ2-1
CASSPPLAGATYNEQFF
TGTGCCAGCAGCCCCCCACTAGCGGGAGCGACCTACAATGAGCAGTTCTTC
>-|TRBV7-9|-|TRBJ2-2
CASSLGVPTGELFF
TGTGCCAGCAGCTTAGGGGTCCCCACCGGGGAGCTGTTTTTT
>TRBD1|TRBV5-1|-|TRBJ2-7
CASSTPGQGFYEQYF
TGCGCCAGCAGCACTCCGGGACAGGGATTTTACGAGCAGTACTTC
>TRBD1|TRBV27|-|TRBJ1-4
CASSPGQVEKLFF
TGTGCCAGCAGTCCTGGACAGGTTGAAAAACTGTTTTTT
>TRBD2|TRBV28|-|TRBJ2-7
CATRPGLAGDYEQYF
TGTGCCACCAGGCCGGGGCTAGCGGGAGACTACGAGCAGTACTTC
>TRBD1|TRBV5-1|-|TRBJ2-2
CASSSGTGITGELFF
TGCGCCAGCAGCTCCGGGACAGGGATCACCGGGGAGCTGTTTTTT
>TRBD1|TRBV2|-|TRBJ2-7
CASSSGQYEQYF
TGTGCCAGCAGCTCGGGACAGTACGAGCAGTACTTC
>TRBD1|TRBV5-8|-|TRBJ2-7
CASSFGQGTYEQYF
TGTGCCAGCAGCTTCGGACAGGGGACCTACGAGCAGTACTTC
>TRBD2|TRBV19|-|TRBJ2-1
CASKEGLAGANEQFF
TGTGCCAGTAAAGAGGGTCTAGCGGGAGCAAATGAGCAGTTCTTC
>TRBD1|TRBV11-2|-|TRBJ2-7
CASSLGPGTEGYEQYF
TGTGCCAGCAGCTTAGGACCCGGGACAGAGGGCTACGAGCAGTACTTC
>TRBD2|TRBV28|-|TRBJ2-3
CASSSPTSGTTDTQYF
TGTGCCAGCAGTTCACCAACTAGCGGCACGACAGATACGCAGTATTTT
>-|TRBV19|-|TRBJ1-1
CASSIGEANTEAFF
TGTGCCAGTAGTATAGGGGAGGCGAACACTGAAGCTTTCTTT
>-|TRBV5-1|-|TRBJ2-1
CASSSQGGDYNEQFF
TGCGCCAGCAGCTCCCAGGGGGGGGACTACAATGAGCAGTTCTTC
>-|TRBV6-5|-|TRBJ1-3
CASRSDRSSGNTIYF
TGTGCCAGCAGATCGGACCGCAGCTCTGGAAACACCATATATTTT